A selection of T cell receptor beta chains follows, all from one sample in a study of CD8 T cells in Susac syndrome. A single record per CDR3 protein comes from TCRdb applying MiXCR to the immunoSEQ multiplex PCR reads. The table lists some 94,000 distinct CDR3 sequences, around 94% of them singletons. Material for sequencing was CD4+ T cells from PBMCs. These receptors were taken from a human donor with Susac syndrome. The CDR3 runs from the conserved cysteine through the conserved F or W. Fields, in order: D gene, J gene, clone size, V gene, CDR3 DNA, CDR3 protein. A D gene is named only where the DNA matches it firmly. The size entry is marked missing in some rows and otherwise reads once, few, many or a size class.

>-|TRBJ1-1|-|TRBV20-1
TGCAGTGCTAGAGATTCGGGACCCCGAGACCCTATGAACACTGAAGCTTTCTTT
CSARDSGPRDPMNTEAFF
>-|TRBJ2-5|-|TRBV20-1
TGCAGTGCTAGGGGAACAATCCAAGAGACCCAGTACTTC
CSARGTIQETQYF
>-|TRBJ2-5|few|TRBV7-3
TGTGCCAGCAGCTTGGGGACTGTCCAAGAGACCCAGTACTTC
CASSLGTVQETQYF
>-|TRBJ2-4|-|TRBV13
TGTGCCAGCAGCGTACCTCAGGGAATGGCCAAAAACATTCAGTACTTC
CASSVPQGMAKNIQYF
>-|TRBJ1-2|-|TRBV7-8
TGTGCCAGCAGCCCCACATCTACGCTCTATGGCTACACCTTC
CASSPTSTLYGYTF
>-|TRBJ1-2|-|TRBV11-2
TGTGCCAGCAGCTTAGATCACCGAGGCTACACCTTC
CASSLDHRGYTF
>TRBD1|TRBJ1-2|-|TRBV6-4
TGTGCCAGCAGTGAGACAGGGAACTATGGCTACACCTTC
CASSETGNYGYTF
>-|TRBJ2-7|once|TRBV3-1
TGTGCCAGCAGCCAAGGACGGGCCCCCGGGGAGCAGTACTTC
CASSQGRAPGEQYF
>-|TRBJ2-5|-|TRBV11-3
TGTGCCAGCAGCTTAGCGGGGGCCGACCAAGAGACCCAGTACTTC
CASSLAGADQETQYF
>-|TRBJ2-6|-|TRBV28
TGTGCCAGCCTGTCCGGGACGGCGTACTCTGGGGCCAACGTCCTGACTTTC
CASLSGTAYSGANVLTF
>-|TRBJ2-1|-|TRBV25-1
TGTGCCAGCAGTGATTTCGGGACCGGGGCGCGGCGGCAGTTCTTC
CASSDFGTGARRQFF
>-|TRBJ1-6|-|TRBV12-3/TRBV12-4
TGTGCCAGCAGTTGGGGACAATATAATTCACCCCTCCACTTT
CASSWGQYNSPLHF
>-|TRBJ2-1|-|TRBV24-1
TGTGCCACCAGTGATCCAGGGGCAACCTACAATGAGCAGTTCTTC
CATSDPGATYNEQFF
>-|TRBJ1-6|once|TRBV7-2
TGTGCCAGCAGTCGTCAGGGAACACCCCTCCACTTT
CASSRQGTPLHF
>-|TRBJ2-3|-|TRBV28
TGTGCCAGCAGTTCCCCTAACTCAGGGGTTGATACGCAGTATTTT
CASSSPNSGVDTQYF
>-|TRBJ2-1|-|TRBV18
TGTGCCAGCTCACCACCGAGCTCCTACAATGAGCAGTTCTTC
CASSPPSSYNEQFF
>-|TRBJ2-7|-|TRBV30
TGTGCCTGGGCCGGGACTGCCGGTCTTGAGCAGTACTTC
CAWAGTAGLEQYF
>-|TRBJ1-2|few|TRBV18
TGTGCCAGCTCGACTGGGGGGGATGGCTACACCTTC
CASSTGGDGYTF
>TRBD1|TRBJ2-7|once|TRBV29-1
TGCAGCGTTGTGGGGACAGGGGTATACGAGCAGTACTTC
CSVVGTGVYEQYF
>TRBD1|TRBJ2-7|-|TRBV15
TGTGCCACCAGCAGAGATCGAGGACAGGGCAGGGGCTACGAGCAGTACTTC
CATSRDRGQGRGYEQYF
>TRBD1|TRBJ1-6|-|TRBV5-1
TGCGCCAGCAGCCCGACAGGGGGAGGTTCACCCCTCCACTTT
CASSPTGGGSPLHF
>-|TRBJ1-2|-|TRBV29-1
TGCAGCGTTGCCCGGGATCCGGGGGTTTATGGCTACACCTTC
CSVARDPGVYGYTF
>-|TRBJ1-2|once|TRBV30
TGTGCCTGGAGTGTAGGGGGACGGAACTATGGCTACACCTTC
CAWSVGGRNYGYTF
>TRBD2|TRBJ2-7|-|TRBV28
TGTGCCAGCAGTTTTGCTAGCGGGGGGGCTTGGGAGCAGTACTTC
CASSFASGGAWEQYF
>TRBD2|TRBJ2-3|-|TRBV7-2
TGTGCCAGCAGCTTAGGTTCTAGCGGGGGGAGCACAGATACGCAGTATTTT
CASSLGSSGGSTDTQYF
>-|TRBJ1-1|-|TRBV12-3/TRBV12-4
TGTGCCAGCAGTCCGGGACGGAGGGCTGAAGCTTTCTTT
CASSPGRRAEAFF
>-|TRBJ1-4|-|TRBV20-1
TGCAGTGCTAGGAAAGTAGCTGATGAAAAACTGTTTTTT
CSARKVADEKLFF
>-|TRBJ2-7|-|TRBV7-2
TGTGCCAGCAGCCCAGGGGAATGGGGATACGAGCAGTACTTC
CASSPGEWGYEQYF
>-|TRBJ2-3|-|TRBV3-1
TGTGCCAGCGTTTCGGACAGTTCTCCAGATACGCAGTATTTT
CASVSDSSPDTQYF
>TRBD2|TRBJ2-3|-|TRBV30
TGTGCCTGGAGTGTAAAAGCGGGGGGCACAGATACGCAGTATTTT
CAWSVKAGGTDTQYF
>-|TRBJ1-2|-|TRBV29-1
TGCAGCGTACGACAGTGGGAAAATGGCTACACCTTC
CSVRQWENGYTF
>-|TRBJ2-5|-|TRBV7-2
TGTGCCAGCAGCCGACCTACGGCCGGGTGGACCCAGTACTTC
CASSRPTAGWTQYF
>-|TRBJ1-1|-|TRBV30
TGTGCCTGGAGTACCCCACAGGGCGCTGAAGCTTTCTTT
CAWSTPQGAEAFF
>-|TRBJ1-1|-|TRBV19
TGTGCCAGTTCCCGCACTTCAGGTACTGAAGCTTTCTTT
CASSRTSGTEAFF
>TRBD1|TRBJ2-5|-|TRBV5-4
TGTGCCAGCAGCCCCCGACAGGGACAAGAGACCCAGTACTTC
CASSPRQGQETQYF
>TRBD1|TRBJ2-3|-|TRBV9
TGTGCCAGCAGCGTAGCGGGACAGGGGGCCGGCGCAGATACGCAGTATTTT
CASSVAGQGAGADTQYF
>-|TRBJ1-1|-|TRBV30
TGTGCCTGGGCCGGGACACCGAACACTGAAGCTTTCTTT
CAWAGTPNTEAFF
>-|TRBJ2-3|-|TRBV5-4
TGTGCCAGCAGTCGCACCGCTAGCACAGATACGCAGTATTTT
CASSRTASTDTQYF
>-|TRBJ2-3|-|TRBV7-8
TGTGCCAGCAGCTCGGGGCGGGATACGCAGTATTTT
CASSSGRDTQYF
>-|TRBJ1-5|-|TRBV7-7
TGTGCTAGCAGCTTAGCGTGGGATGCCTCCAATCAGCCCCAGCATTTT
CASSLAWDASNQPQHF
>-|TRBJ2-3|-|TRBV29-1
TGCAGCGTTGAACCCGGAGATACGCAGTATTTT
CSVEPGDTQYF
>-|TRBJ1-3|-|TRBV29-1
TGCAGCGGCCGCCTCTCTGGAAACACCATATATTTT
CSGRLSGNTIYF
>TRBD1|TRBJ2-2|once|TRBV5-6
TGTGCCAGCAGCTTGACCGACAGGGACACCGGGGAGCTGTTTTTT
CASSLTDRDTGELFF